This TCR beta chain stems from a study of blood T cells in healthy people across ages. Study results and limitations: Long-lived and aged donors differed, with more naive CD4+ cells and higher diversity in the long-lived.

A second about 7 to 12 cycle PCR used barcoded and J-beta primers. MiXCR was run by TCRdb on the 5' RACE reads, yielding one entry per CDR3 protein. This table holds around 800,000 distinct CDR3 sequences, approximately 24% found once. The germline V gene has CDR1 LNHNV and CDR2 YYDKDF (reference sequence). V was pared by 7 bases and J by 3 bases, with 14 bases between. This CDR3 is built from 14 residues. The table lists this clonotype with a few counts. Its antigen is still unknown. These data also formed part of another study, on T cells of mothers and their children. From that second work: Study donors consisted of a few healthy Caucasian mothers and their six children. Thymic selection shapes TCR recombination output similarly in related and unrelated pairs.

Sequences were obtained from blood. This sequence originates from a boy younger than 18 in good health. This rearrangement joins TRBV15 to TRBJ2-3, with D possibly matching TRBD2 (5 bases). CDR3 region: CATKPDGKTDTQYF. CDR3 nucleotide sequence: TGTGCCACCAAACCGGACGGGAAGACAGATACGCAGTATTTT.